This T cell receptor beta chain appears in the sequencing data of a study of graft-versus-host responses after intestinal transplantation. Study summary: Grafts that recipients had were multivisceral, liver-intestinal, or isolated intestinal transplants. All of the recipients had induction that used anti-thymocyte globulin, then tacrolimus and steroids for approximately 3 years.

Study results and limitations: HvG clone declines early post-transplant were associated with peak circulating GvH levels.

Measured with immunoSEQ multiplex PCR; TCRdb has only the in-frame clones, and not every one. Of 45,000 to 60,000 clones in the sample, approximately 96% were seen once. About this clone itself: The target antigen is unknown.

The sample here was unstimulated CD8+ T cells sorted from spleen or lymph node cells, taken before transplant. This receptor was obtained from a human donor who was the organ donor for an intestinal transplant.

Written as DNA, the CDR3 is TGTGCCAGTAGTATAGACAGGGGATACTACAATGAGCAGTTCTTC. Translating it yields CASSIDRGYYNEQFF. This chain connects TRBV19 to TRBJ2-1; maybe TRBD1 (6 bases). Per the germline V gene, CDR1 is LNHDA and CDR2 is SQIVND (reference sequence). V gave up 0 bases and J gave up 3 bases, with 9 bases separating them. The length of the CDR3 is 15 residues. Drawing the rest from reference TRBV19 and TRBJ2-1, the complete variable domain is DGGITQSPKYLFRKEGQNVTLSCEQNLNHDAMYWYRQDPGQGLRLIYYSQIVNDFQKGDIAEGYSVSREKKESFPLTVTSAQKNPTAFYLCASSIDRGYYNEQFFGPGTRLTVL.